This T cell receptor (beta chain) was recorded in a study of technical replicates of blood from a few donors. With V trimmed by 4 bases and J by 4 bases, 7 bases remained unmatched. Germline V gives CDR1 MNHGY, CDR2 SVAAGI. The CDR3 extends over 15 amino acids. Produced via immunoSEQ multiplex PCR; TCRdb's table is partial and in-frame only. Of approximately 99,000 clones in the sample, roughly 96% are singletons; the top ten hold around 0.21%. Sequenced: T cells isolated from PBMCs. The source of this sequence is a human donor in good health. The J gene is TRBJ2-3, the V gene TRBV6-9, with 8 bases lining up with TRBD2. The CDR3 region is CASSFSQRGPDTQYF. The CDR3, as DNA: TGTGCCAGCAGTTTTTCACAGCGGGGGCCAGATACGCAGTATTTT.